The 26 T cell receptor beta chains listed next were all sequenced from one sample in a study of blood T cell repertoires in COVID-19. Clones were sequenced by immunoSEQ multiplex PCR, and TCRdb holds only the in-frame ones, with some missing. The data hold 25,000 to 35,000 clones, with just over 90% observed a single time. Sequenced: peripheral blood. The receptors come from a man aged 50-59 years with active COVID-19.

This sequence joins TRBV6-5 and TRBJ1-2, with a tentative D call TRBD1 (6 bases). Trimming shortened V by 6 bases and J by 13 bases, and 21 bases separated the two germline ends. Looked up from germline, CDR1 is MNHEY and CDR2 is SVGAGI. This CDR3 has 13 amino acids. CDR3 amino acids: CASRPTGHPAITF. The CDR3 DNA is TGTGCCAGCAGACCGACGGGACACCCCGCGATCACCTTC.

This clone was recorded a few times. The chain combines TRBV27 with TRBJ1-6, with 8 bases lining up with TRBD1. Germline values: CDR1 MNHEY, CDR2 SMNVEV (reference sequence). J lost 9 bases, V lost 4 bases, and 8 bases had no gene match. The CDR3 spans 15 residues. CDR3 loop: CASSSQTGVFSPLHF. The CDR3 DNA follows: TGTGCCAGCAGTTCCCAGACAGGGGTATTTTCACCCCTCCACTTT.

V gene TRBV6-1 combines with J gene TRBJ1-6; D gene uncertain. The length of the CDR3 is 15 residues. Trimming took off 2 bases at V and 5 bases at J, with 10 bases between the two ends. Germline assignment: CDR1 MNHNS and CDR2 SASEGT. CDR3: CASSESSLDNSPLHF. In DNA form, the CDR3 reads TGTGCCAGCAGTGAAAGTAGCCTAGATAATTCACCCCTCCACTTT.

The chain is built from TRBV7-2 and TRBJ2-3, with D possibly being TRBD2 (6 bases). Germline loops: CDR1 SGHTA, CDR2 FQGNSA. Trimming took off 5 bases at V and 5 bases at J, with 17 bases between the two ends. The CDR3 is 15 residues long. The CDR3 region has the DNA TGTGCCAGCAGCCTTGGGGTGCAGGGACTAGATACGCAGTATTTT. Its translation: CASSLGVQGLDTQYF.

A single count supports this clone. This sequence joins TRBV5-1 and TRBJ2-1, with D uncertain. CDR3 length: 14 residues. CDR1 and CDR2 (germline): SGHRS, YFSETQ. Trimming took off 1 base at V and 1 base at J, with 6 bases between the two ends. CDR3 in amino acids: CASSLLASYNEQFF. CDR3 bases: TGCGCCAGCAGCTTGTTGGCTTCCTACAATGAGCAGTTCTTC. Full variable domain (outside the CDR3, taken from reference TRBV5-1 and TRBJ2-1): KAGVTQTPRYLIKTRGQQVTLSCSPISGHRSVSWYQQTPGQGLQFLFEYFSETQRNKGNFPGRFSGRQFSNSRSEMNVSTLELGDSALYLCASSLLASYNEQFFGPGTRLTVL.

CDR3 protein: CASSELPGAYEQYF. The CDR3, as DNA: TGTGCCAGCAGCGAATTGCCAGGGGCCTACGAGCAGTACTTC. This chain connects TRBV9 to TRBJ2-7; possible D gene TRBD1, 6 bases. CDR1 is SGDLS and CDR2 is YYNGEE in the germline V gene. Trimming shortened V by 3 bases and J by 2 bases, and 12 bases separated the two germline ends. The CDR3 contains 14 residues.

This sequence joins TRBV4-1 and TRBJ2-3; 9 bases align to TRBD2. V lost 0 bases to trimming and J lost 4 bases; unmatched junction nucleotides: 8. Germline loops: CDR1 MGHRA, CDR2 YSYEKL. The CDR3 spans 17 residues. The CDR3 region is CASSQDASAGGADTQYF. CDR3 DNA sequence: TGCGCCAGCAGCCAAGATGCATCCGCGGGAGGGGCAGATACGCAGTATTTT.

This clone showed up just once. The chain employs TRBV14 and TRBJ1-1, with 7 bases lining up with TRBD1. The CDR3 sequence is 15 residues long. Germline V CDR1 and CDR2: SGHDN, FVKESK. Unmatched junction bases numbered 5, after V lost 4 bases and J lost 0 bases. The CDR3 here is CASSPWTGVNTEAFF. The CDR3 coding sequence is TGTGCCAGCAGCCCCTGGACAGGCGTGAACACTGAAGCTTTCTTT. Full variable domain (remainder filled in from reference TRBV14 and TRBJ1-1): EAGVTQFPSHSVIEKGQTVTLRCDPISGHDNLYWYRRVMGKEIKFLLHFVKESKQDESGMPNNRFLAERTGGTYSTLKVQPAELEDSGVYFCASSPWTGVNTEAFFGQGTRLTVV.

This CDR3 is CASSEDTRGYEQFF. CDR3 in DNA: TGTGCCAGCAGTGAAGACACCCGGGGGTATGAGCAGTTCTTC. The chain has TRBV25-1 and TRBJ2-1, with D possibly being TRBD2 (6 bases). The CDR3 contains 14 residues. Trimming stripped 2 bases from V and 8 bases from J, with 13 bases between. The germline V gene encodes CDR1 MGHDK and CDR2 SYGVNS.

This chain uses TRBV5-1 with TRBJ1-2; 8 nucleotides align to TRBD1. The CDR3 is 16 residues long. In germline, CDR1 is SGHRS, CDR2 YFSETQ. With 0 bases clipped from V and 6 bases from J, the junction kept 10 bases outside the gene matches. The CDR3 nucleotides read TGCGCCAGCAGCTTGGACCCCCCAGGGGGCATCAATGGCTACACCTTC. The encoded protein is CASSLDPPGGINGYTF. The variable domain in full, completed from reference TRBV5-1 and TRBJ1-2, reads KAGVTQTPRYLIKTRGQQVTLSCSPISGHRSVSWYQQTPGQGLQFLFEYFSETQRNKGNFPGRFSGRQFSNSRSEMNVSTLELGDSALYLCASSLDPPGGINGYTFGSGTRLTVV.

This chain uses TRBV5-1 with TRBJ2-3, with D perhaps matching TRBD2 (7 bases). In germline, CDR1 is SGHRS, CDR2 YFSETQ. CDR3 length: 15 residues. V dropped 4 bases and J dropped 3 bases, with 15 bases sitting between them. CDR3 DNA: TGCGCCAGCAGCCCGGAGGGGGGGTGGACAGATACGCAGTATTTT. It translates to CASSPEGGWTDTQYF. The full variable domain, completed using reference TRBV5-1 and TRBJ2-3, is KAGVTQTPRYLIKTRGQQVTLSCSPISGHRSVSWYQQTPGQGLQFLFEYFSETQRNKGNFPGRFSGRQFSNSRSEMNVSTLELGDSALYLCASSPEGGWTDTQYFGPGTRLTVL.

This clone has only one observation. This chain joins TRBV19 and TRBJ1-5; the match to TRBD1 covers 10 bases. This CDR3 has 13 amino acids. Germline trimming cut 5 bases from V and 7 bases from J; bases unmatched to any gene: 2. Germline values: CDR1 LNHDA, CDR2 SQIVND (reference sequence). The CDR3 nucleotides read TGTGCCAGTAGTGGGACAGGGGAGCAGCCCCAGCATTTT. Protein product: CASSGTGEQPQHF.

V usage is TRBV5-4 and J usage is TRBJ1-2, with TRBD1 as a possible D gene (5 bases). Trimming removed 1 base from V and 0 bases from J, with 13 bases in between. The CDR3 covers 16 residues. The germline V gene has CDR1 SGHNT and CDR2 YYREEE (reference sequence). CDR3 sequence (DNA): TGTGCCAGCAGCTTGAGTAAGGGGTCAGCTAACTATGGCTACACCTTC. Protein product: CASSLSKGSANYGYTF.

The CDR3: CAISELPQSYGYTF. CDR3 bases: TGTGCCATCAGTGAATTGCCACAGAGCTATGGCTACACCTTC. The chain recombines TRBV10-3 with TRBJ1-2; D gene unclear. Germline loops: CDR1 ENHRY, CDR2 SYGVKD. This CDR3 has 14 residues. V dropped 3 bases and J dropped 4 bases, with 12 bases sitting between them.

The genes are TRBV5-1 and TRBJ2-7; tentative D call: TRBD2 (5 bases). CDR3 length equals 15 residues. Germline V gene sequence: CDR1 SGHRS, CDR2 YFSETQ. V gave up 4 bases and J gave up 0 bases, with 14 bases separating them. CDR3 loop: CASSNGLLSSYEQYF. The CDR3 DNA is TGCGCCAGCAGCAACGGACTCCTGAGCTCCTACGAGCAGTACTTC.

This clone appeared a single time. A read error may account for a junction end that differs from germline. This rearrangement joins TRBV7-7 to TRBJ2-7, with TRBD1 identical over 10 bases. The CDR3 loop spans 15 amino acids. The germline V gene has CDR1 SSHAT and CDR2 FNYEAQ (reference sequence). CDR3 in amino acids: CASSLAQDRGYEQYF. The CDR3, as DNA: TGTGCTAGCAGCTTAGCACAGGACAGGGGGTACGAGCAGTACTTC.

The chain employs TRBV9 and TRBJ2-3; perhaps TRBD1 as D (6 bases). This CDR3 comprises 13 residues. Germline V lookup: CDR1 SGDLS, CDR2 YYNGEE. The germline V and J ends were trimmed by 4 bases and 6 bases, with 12 bases remaining between them. CDR3: CASSPSRGDTQYF. The CDR3 DNA is TGTGCCAGCAGCCCCAGTAGGGGGGATACGCAGTATTTT.

This sequence joins TRBV4-1 and TRBJ2-7, with unresolved D. Germline values: CDR1 MGHRA, CDR2 YSYEKL. The CDR3 contains 14 residues. Trimming took off 6 bases at V and 1 base at J, with 13 bases between the two ends. The DNA for the CDR3 is TGCGCCAGCAGTGCGGAGTGGGTATCCTACGAGCAGTACTTC. Encoded protein: CASSAEWVSYEQYF.

This chain connects TRBV6-5 to TRBJ2-2; TRBD1 is a possible D gene (6 bases). Deletions cut 6 bases from V and 5 bases from J, with 10 bases between. Germline assignment: CDR1 MNHEY and CDR2 SVGAGI. The CDR3 extends over 13 amino acids. CDR3 loop: CASSRTVTGELFF. CDR3 nucleotides: TGTGCCAGCAGCAGGACAGTTACCGGGGAGCTGTTTTTT.

The count of this clone is one. This chain joins TRBV5-4 and TRBJ1-2, with TRBD1 identical over 7 bases. The J segment lost 5 bases and the V segment lost 3 bases, leaving 7 bases of the junction unmatched. CDR3 length: 14 amino acids. Germline lookup yields CDR1 SGHNT and CDR2 YYREEE (reference sequence). This chain's CDR3 is CASSWGQTEYGYTF. CDR3 nucleotides: TGTGCCAGCAGCTGGGGACAGACAGAATATGGCTACACCTTC.

The rearrangement uses TRBV12-3 or TRBV12-4 and TRBJ2-1; D remains unclear. Deletions cut 6 bases from V and 6 bases from J, with 6 bases between. The CDR3 sequence is 11 residues long. The CDR3 spells CASRETNEQFF. CDR3 DNA: TGTGCCAGCAGGGAGACCAATGAGCAGTTCTTC.

The chain links TRBV3-1 (or the pseudogene TRBV3-2) to TRBJ2-5, with D tentatively TRBD2 (5 bases). Trimming cost V 4 bases and J 5 bases, with 20 bases left between them. This CDR3 has 16 amino acids. The germline gives CDR1 LGHDT, CDR2 YNNKEL (reference sequence). This CDR3 reads CASSPRVGLVGETQYF. CDR3 nucleotide sequence: TGTGCCAGCAGCCCAAGAGTCGGACTCGTCGGGGAGACCCAGTACTTC.

This chain links TRBV7-8 with TRBJ1-1; D is undetermined. This CDR3 is built from 16 residues. V was shortened by 5 bases and J by 5 bases, with 21 bases between the two germline ends. Germline V gives CDR1 SGHVS, CDR2 FQNEAQ. CDR3 coding DNA: TGTGCCAGCAGCCCTGGAGCTGACGGGGAAGGAACTGAAGCTTTCTTT. It is translated as CASSPGADGEGTEAFF. The complete variable domain, with remaining parts taken from reference TRBV7-8 and TRBJ1-1, reads GAGVSQSPRYKVAKRGQDVALRCDPISGHVSLFWYQQALGQGPEFLTYFQNEAQLDKSGLPSDRFFAERPEGSVSTLKIQRTQQEDSAVYLCASSPGADGEGTEAFFGQGTRLTVV.

The chain carries TRBV25-1 and TRBJ2-3, with 9 bases identical to TRBD2. Unmatched junction bases numbered 5, after V lost 4 bases and J lost 0 bases. Germline V gene lookup returns CDR1 MGHDK and CDR2 SYGVNS. The CDR3 is 16 amino acids. In nucleotides, the CDR3 is TGTGCCAGCAGTGGTACTAGCGGGCCTAGCACAGATACGCAGTATTTT. Translated: CASSGTSGPSTDTQYF. Looking up the rest from reference TRBV25-1 and TRBJ2-3 gives the full variable domain: EADIYQTPRYLVIGTGKKITLECSQTMGHDKMYWYQQDPGMELHLIHYSYGVNSTEKGDLSSESTVSRIRTEHFPLTLESARPSHTSQYLCASSGTSGPSTDTQYFGPGTRLTVL.

The chain recombines TRBV10-2 with TRBJ2-2; 11 bases are shared with TRBD2. The CDR3 runs to 16 residues. Looked up from germline, CDR1 is WSHSY and CDR2 is SAAADI. V was clipped by 5 bases and J by 5 bases; unmatched bases: 7. The CDR3 is CASSKLAGGRTGELFF. Written as DNA, the CDR3 is TGCGCCAGCAGTAAATTAGCGGGGGGGCGGACCGGGGAGCTGTTTTTT.

V is TRBV10-2 and J is TRBJ2-2; 7 bases are shared with TRBD2. CDR3 length: 15 residues. In germline, CDR1 is WSHSY, CDR2 SAAADI. Trimming took 3 bases from V and 4 from J; bases not matched to a gene: 5. The CDR3 DNA is TGCGCCAGCAGTGACCCGCTAGCGGCCACCGGGGAGCTGTTTTTT. This translates into CASSDPLAATGELFF.